These T cell receptor beta chains were read from a single sample in a study of shared clonotypes between healthy human individuals. Data came from immunoSEQ multiplex PCR; TCRdb stores just in-frame clones and leaves some out. The sample records over a million clones, roughly 96% being singletons. The sequenced sample was naive CD4+ T cells sorted from blood. These receptors were obtained from a young man in good health. Each CDR3 is given with its conserved first and last residue. A D gene is named only where the DNA matches it firmly. Clone size, where shown, is once, few, many, or a class for clones that have expanded.

j_gene,d_gene,len,v_gene,abundance,CDR3aa,CDR3nt
TRBJ2-1,-,15,TRBV10-2,-,CASSDPRKVYNEQFF,TGCGCCAGCAGTGACCCAAGGAAAGTGTACAATGAGCAGTTCTTC
TRBJ2-3,-,12,TRBV19,-,CASKEGTDTQYF,TGTGCCAGTAAGGAGGGCACAGATACGCAGTATTTT
TRBJ1-4,-,14,TRBV7-9,-,CASSLPSVNEKLFF,TGTGCCAGCAGCTTACCCTCGGTTAATGAAAAACTGTTTTTT
TRBJ2-3,-,15,TRBV4-3,-,CASSPGAGLADTQYF,TGCGCCAGCAGCCCTGGGGCCGGGCTCGCAGATACGCAGTATTTT
TRBJ1-2,TRBD1,14,TRBV7-3,-,CASSVDRAGYGYTF,TGTGCCAGCAGCGTAGACAGGGCTGGCTATGGCTACACCTTC
TRBJ2-1,TRBD2,17,TRBV11-3,-,CASSFGLAGGYSNEQFF,TGTGCCAGCAGCTTTGGACTAGCGGGAGGATATAGCAATGAGCAGTTCTTC
TRBJ2-2,-,17,TRBV5-5,-,CASSSNPGLENTGELFF,TGTGCCAGCAGCTCGAACCCGGGACTCGAGAACACCGGGGAGCTGTTTTTT
TRBJ1-2,-,12,TRBV5-1,-,CASSFGFYGYTF,TGCGCCAGCAGCTTTGGGTTCTATGGCTACACCTTC
TRBJ1-1,TRBD1,15,TRBV5-4,-,CASSLPQGASTEAFF,TGTGCCAGCAGCTTACCACAGGGGGCGAGCACTGAAGCTTTCTTT
TRBJ2-1,-,15,TRBV6-4,-,CASSDRYGTYNEQFF,TGTGCCAGCAGTGACCGGTACGGGACCTACAATGAGCAGTTCTTC
TRBJ2-2,-,13,TRBV5-6,once,CASSGHNTGELFF,TGTGCCAGCAGCGGGCACAACACCGGGGAGCTGTTTTTT
TRBJ2-3,-,17,TRBV21-1,-,CASSRPLTGSVTDTQYF,TGTGCCAGCAGCAGACCCTTGACAGGGAGTGTCACAGATACGCAGTATTTT
TRBJ2-1,TRBD2,13,TRBV30,-,CACSGSSYNEQFF,TGTGCCTGTAGCGGGAGCTCCTACAATGAGCAGTTCTTC
TRBJ2-2,TRBD2,14,TRBV5-1,-,CASSLAGGRGELFF,TGCGCCAGCAGCTTGGCGGGAGGAAGAGGAGAGCTGTTTTTT
TRBJ2-5,TRBD2,15,TRBV5-1,-,CASSFGLAGRETQYF,TGCGCCAGCAGCTTCGGACTAGCGGGACGCGAGACCCAGTACTTC
TRBJ2-2,TRBD2,16,TRBV27,-,CASRQYSGRIAGELFF,TGTGCCAGCCGCCAGTATAGCGGGAGGATCGCCGGGGAGCTGTTTTTT
TRBJ2-1,-,17,TRBV27,-,CASSSPRGVWSYNEQFF,TGTGCCAGCAGTTCCCCTCGAGGAGTTTGGAGTTACAATGAGCAGTTCTTC
TRBJ2-4,-,14,TRBV9,-,CASSASPYKNIQYF,TGTGCCAGCAGCGCCTCCCCTTACAAAAACATTCAGTACTTC
TRBJ1-5,-,13,TRBV7-6,few,CASSQSGGQPQHF,TGTGCCAGCAGCCAATCCGGCGGTCAGCCCCAGCATTTT
TRBJ2-5,-,13,TRBV28,-,CASSLFKYRAQYF,TGTGCCAGCAGTCTCTTCAAATACAGGGCCCAGTACTTC
TRBJ1-1,TRBD1,14,TRBV25-1,once,CASSSPGQGTEAFF,TGTGCCAGCAGTTCTCCGGGACAGGGGACTGAAGCTTTCTTT
TRBJ2-1,TRBD2,17,TRBV4-2,-,CASSQAQTSGRYNEQFF,TGTGCCAGCAGCCAAGCCCAGACTAGCGGTCGCTACAATGAGCAGTTCTTC
TRBJ2-7,-,14,TRBV4-1,once,CASSQEGAHSEQYF,TGCGCCAGCAGCCAAGAAGGGGCGCATTCGGAGCAGTACTTC
TRBJ2-7,-,11,TRBV18,-,CASSPDYEQYF,TGTGCCAGCTCACCCGACTACGAGCAGTACTTC
TRBJ2-2,TRBD2,17,TRBV18,once,CASSSLSGSLNTGELFF,TGTGCCAGCTCATCTCTTAGCGGGAGTTTAAACACCGGGGAGCTGTTTTTT
TRBJ2-7,-,14,TRBV5-1,-,CASSLDPGTYEQYF,TGCGCCAGCAGCTTGGATCCGGGGACCTACGAGCAGTACTTC
TRBJ2-7,-,15,TRBV21-1,once,CASSMLSGNLYEQYF,TGTGCCAGCAGCATGCTTTCGGGAAACCTATACGAGCAGTACTTC
TRBJ1-1,-,13,TRBV6-6,-,CASSSNGVAEAFF,TGTGCCAGCAGTAGCAATGGGGTCGCTGAAGCTTTCTTT
TRBJ1-1,-,17,TRBV9,-,CASSVGGLVGGLAEAFF,TGTGCCAGCAGCGTAGGCGGCCTCGTGGGGGGGCTAGCTGAAGCTTTCTTT
TRBJ2-6,-,12,TRBV9,-,CASSALANVLTF,TGTGCCAGCAGCGCCCTGGCCAACGTCCTGACTTTC
TRBJ2-7,TRBD1,17,TRBV30,-,CAWSVRVWGQGAYEQYF,TGTGCCTGGAGTGTACGAGTGTGGGGACAGGGGGCTTACGAGCAGTACTTC
TRBJ2-3,-,15,TRBV7-9,once,CASSLGVLDADTQYF,TGTGCCAGCAGCTTAGGGGTATTAGACGCAGATACGCAGTATTTT
TRBJ1-5,-,13,TRBV19,-,CASSARQIQPQHF,TGTGCCAGTAGTGCTAGACAGATTCAGCCCCAGCATTTT
TRBJ2-6,-,13,TRBV28,-,CASSPLGRNVLTF,TGTGCCAGCAGCCCCCTCGGAAGAAACGTCCTGACTTTC
TRBJ2-5,-,12,TRBV11-2,-,CASRFGPETQYF,TGTGCCAGCAGGTTCGGTCCTGAGACCCAGTACTTC
TRBJ1-2,-,14,TRBV7-6,-,CASSLLAGAYGYTF,TGTGCCAGCAGCTTACTAGCAGGGGCCTATGGCTACACCTTC
TRBJ1-1,-,15,TRBV25-1,-,CASSSSRGGNTEAFF,TGTGCCAGCAGTTCTTCCAGGGGTGGAAACACTGAAGCTTTCTTT
TRBJ1-4,-,12,TRBV28,-,CASSLISEKLFF,TGTGCCAGCAGTTTGATCTCGGAAAAACTGTTTTTT
TRBJ1-5,-,15,TRBV5-1,-,CASSPRWISNQPQHF,TGCGCCAGCAGCCCGAGGTGGATTAGCAATCAGCCCCAGCATTTT
TRBJ2-5,-,16,TRBV5-8,-,CASSSRDSWYQETQYF,TGTGCCAGCAGCTCGCGGGACAGCTGGTACCAAGAGACCCAGTACTTC
TRBJ1-1,-,13,TRBV9,-,CASSAEVGTEAFF,TGTGCCAGCAGCGCGGAGGTTGGGACTGAAGCTTTCTTT
TRBJ1-2,-,12,TRBV5-1,-,CASSPENYGYTF,TGCGCCAGCAGCCCTGAGAACTATGGCTACACCTTC
TRBJ2-5,TRBD1,15,TRBV7-9,-,CASSIGTGNQETQYF,TGTGCCAGCAGCATCGGGACAGGAAACCAAGAGACCCAGTACTTC
TRBJ2-3,-,13,TRBV10-1,-,CASSGANTDTQYF,TGCGCCAGCAGTGGTGCCAACACAGATACGCAGTATTTT
TRBJ2-1,-,11,TRBV11-2,-,CASSRTGEQFF,TGTGCCAGCAGCCGAACTGGTGAGCAGTTCTTC
TRBJ2-2,-,14,TRBV30,-,CAWCRTANTGELFF,TGTGCCTGGTGTAGAACAGCGAACACCGGGGAGCTGTTTTTT
TRBJ2-1,TRBD2,12,TRBV5-8,-,CASTKWGGRQFF,TGTGCCAGCACCAAGTGGGGAGGGAGACAGTTCTTC
TRBJ2-3,TRBD2,14,TRBV2,-,CASRQRGESDTQYF,TGTGCCAGCAGGCAGCGGGGCGAGTCAGATACGCAGTATTTT
TRBJ2-4,-,8,TRBV29-1,-,CSVGGGLF,TGCAGCGTTGGGGGTGGGCTATTC
TRBJ2-3,TRBD1,15,TRBV7-9,-,CASSYRDRNTDTQYF,TGTGCCAGCAGCTACCGGGACAGGAACACAGATACGCAGTATTTT